What follows is one TCR beta chain and its context. Its antigen is as yet unknown. Repertoires were generated with immunoSEQ multiplex PCR, while TCRdb's copy carries only in-frame clones and drops some. The sample contains 70,000 to 95,000 clones, approximately 90% of which appear only once. These data come from a study of T cells in localized non-small cell lung cancer. Study-level findings and limits: Of the tissues analyzed, uninvolved adjacent lung showed maximal T cell clonality, greater than tumor. Elevated circulating T cell density in blood was associated with longer overall survival. Of the top 100 tumor clones, median 57 were in adjacent lung, 25 to 35 among its top 100. Only one tumor region went through sequencing, so heterogeneity may still be there.

Between the trimmed V and J ends, which lost 6 bases and 0 bases, there was a span of 5 bases. This CDR3 spans 13 amino acids. Germline V lookup: CDR1 MNHNY, CDR2 SVGAGI (reference sequence). The TCR originated in a woman aged 40 to 75 with stage II squamous cell lung carcinoma. The chain has TRBV6-6 and TRBJ2-2; no clear D gene. This specimen was PBMCs, taken before any cancer treatment. The CDR3 sequence: CASSRPNTGELFF. The CDR3 DNA reads as TGTGCCAGCAGCAGGCCGAACACCGGGGAGCTGTTTTTT.